This T cell receptor (beta chain) was sequenced during a study of early T cells in non-severe SARS-CoV-2 infection. Study-wide background: It was bulk RNA from unsorted whole blood that was sequenced, and the chains were unpaired.

Only a few counts were recorded for this clonotype. Via MiXCR, TCRdb re-called the 5' RACE reads, giving one row per CDR3 protein. The sample records 75,000 to 90,000 distinct CDR3 sequences, around 14% being singletons. The CDR3 contains 15 residues. V was pared by 3 bases and J by 2 bases, with 3 bases of the junction left unmatched. Germline V lookup: CDR1 SGHNT, CDR2 YYREEE (reference sequence). The chain links TRBV5-4 to TRBJ2-3, with 10 positions matching TRBD2. This sequence originates from an adult who was a healthcare worker with PCR-confirmed SARS-CoV-2 infection or an uninfected control (not recorded which). The sample consisted of whole blood. Here the CDR3 DNA reads TGTGCCAGCAGCTCCAGCGGGGGGGCCACAGATACGCAGTATTTT. Encoded protein: CASSSSGGATDTQYF.